The T cell receptor beta chain described here comes from a study of OX40 agonist ivuxolimab in advanced cancers. Generated by immunoSEQ multiplex PCR, the TCRdb table keeps only in-frame clones and is missing some. This table holds around 90,000 clones, more than 70% found once. The material sequenced was CD4+ or CD8+ T cells sorted from blood, taken in a trial of the OX40 agonist ivuxolimab. This receptor was obtained from an adult with an advanced solid tumor such as melanoma, head and neck, liver or kidney cancer.

CDR3 DNA sequence: TGTGCCAGCAGTCGACGGGGGAGCTCCTACGAGCAGTACTTC. Translation: CASSRRGSSYEQYF. The rearrangement links TRBV6-6 to TRBJ2-7, with D maybe TRBD2 (6 bases). Germline loops: CDR1 MNHNY, CDR2 SVGAGI (reference sequence). This CDR3 contains 14 residues. The V end lost 5 bases, the J end lost 0 bases, and 11 bases lay between the germline ends.